This T cell receptor beta chain was identified during a study of blood T cell repertoires in COVID-19. Study-wide context: Collection of acute and convalescent COVID-19 samples took place in the United States, Italy and Spain. In each case, the material was cDNA or gDNA derived from T cells, B-cell-depleted T cells, or PBMCs.

Authors' analysis steps: From reference gene primer amplification, estimates of nucleated cell counts were derived. Measured with immunoSEQ multiplex PCR; TCRdb has only the in-frame clones, and not every one. V and J calls and clone size come straight from that table; D and trimming were deduced from the DNA. The table includes about 260,000 clones, around 86% detected once. The CDR3 runs 16 residues. After removal of 2 bases from V and 0 bases from J, the junction contained 3 bases not matched to a gene. Germline loops: CDR1 MGHRA, CDR2 YSYEKL. The receptor was isolated from a woman aged 40 to 50 who had recovered from COVID-19. The sequenced sample was peripheral blood. The J gene is TRBJ1-5, the V gene TRBV4-1; TRBD1 agrees at 8 bases. The CDR3 here is CASSQRQGLSNQPQHF. In DNA, the CDR3 is TGCGCCAGCAGCCAAAGACAGGGGCTTAGCAATCAGCCCCAGCATTTT.